This T cell receptor beta chain came from a study of T cell responses to AZD1222 COVID-19 vaccine. The data were produced by immunoSEQ multiplex PCR, yet TCRdb's version contains in-frame clones alone and is incomplete. Found here are 100,000 or so clones, 70% to 90% of them singletons; the top ten hold approximately 5.1%. Findings of the study overall: Repertoire collection took place solely once the T cell response had peaked. Targets within unmutated variant regions were reportedly found for nearly half of spike-specific TCRs. Spike as a whole was targeted by vaccine-associated CD4 TCRs, dominant at 160-218 and 743-854.

Points on this clone: Its antigen is not known.

V was pared by 0 bases and J by 1 base, with 9 bases between. Germline-derived CDR1 and CDR2 are SGHTA and FQGTGA. There are 15 residues in the CDR3. Sequenced here: peripheral blood, sampled 28 days after the second AZD1222 dose. This clonotype was sampled from an adult who received the AZD1222 COVID-19 vaccine. J is TRBJ2-5 and V is TRBV7-3; no definite D call. CDR3 nucleotides: TGTGCCAGCAGCTTAACGATGGGCCCCCAAGAGACCCAGTACTTC. It specifies CASSLTMGPQETQYF.